These 17 T cell receptor beta chains share one sample of origin, sequenced in a study of blood T cell repertoires in COVID-19. Assay used: immunoSEQ multiplex PCR; TCRdb lists only in-frame clones, some missing. The data show approximately 300,000 clones, roughly 91% seen once. Sequenced: peripheral blood. Receptors originate from a man in his fifties with active or convalescent COVID-19.

The rearrangement uses TRBV1 and TRBJ2-4; no DNA check was done on the table's D call, TRBD1. TRBV1 is a pseudogene locus. This CDR3 has 16 amino acids. The CDR3 sequence: CTSRGIVWGIKNIQYF. The CDR3 nucleotides are TGCACCAGCAGAGGTATTGTCTGGGGCATCAAAAACATTCAGTACTTC.

This chain connects TRBV5-4 to TRBJ2-3, with 8 bases lining up with TRBD2. There are 15 residues in the CDR3. V was pared by 4 bases and J by 0 bases, with 4 bases of the junction left unmatched. Germline V lookup: CDR1 SGHNT, CDR2 YYREEE (reference sequence). The CDR3 nucleotides are TGTGCCAGCAGCCCAACTAGCGGAAGCACAGATACGCAGTATTTT. This translates into CASSPTSGSTDTQYF.

The chain recombines TRBV29-1 with TRBJ2-7, with 11 bases lining up with TRBD1. The CDR3 loop spans 14 amino acids. Germline V gene data show CDR1 as SQVTM and CDR2 as ANQGSEA. After removal of 6 bases from V and 7 bases from J, the junction contained 11 bases not matched to a gene. The CDR3: CSVEMGTGGEEQYF. CDR3 in DNA: TGCAGCGTAGAAATGGGGACAGGGGGGGAAGAGCAGTACTTC.

The genes are TRBV9 and TRBJ2-5; perhaps TRBD2 as D (7 bases). This CDR3 is 16 amino acids long. V was pared by 0 bases and J by 0 bases, with 12 bases between. CDR1 and CDR2 (germline): SGDLS, YYNGEE. The CDR3 nucleotides read TGTGCCAGCAGCGTAGAAGGGGGGGACTACCAAGAGACCCAGTACTTC. It yields the protein CASSVEGGDYQETQYF.

The CDR3 bases are TGTGCCAGCAGCTTAGAGGGGACAGGGGTGGAGACCCAGTACTTC. Translating gives CASSLEGTGVETQYF. The chain recombines TRBV7-2 with TRBJ2-5, with 10 bases identical to TRBD1. Germline-derived CDR1 and CDR2 are SGHTA and FQGNSA. V dropped 1 base and J dropped 5; count of bases not matched to a gene: 4. This CDR3 has 15 amino acids.

The J gene is TRBJ1-1, the V gene TRBV2, with 12 nucleotides matching TRBD1. The trim removed 4 bases at V and 9 bases at J, leaving 9 bases unmatched. This CDR3 contains 15 residues. Germline-derived CDR1 and CDR2 are SNHLY and FYNNEI. The CDR3: CASSAGQGANVQAFF. The DNA of the CDR3 is TGTGCCAGCAGTGCGGGACAGGGGGCGAATGTTCAAGCTTTCTTT.

This rearrangement joins TRBV9 to TRBJ2-5; 8 bases match TRBD2. The CDR3 runs to 15 residues. Trimming took 2 bases from V and 4 from J; bases not matched to a gene: 7. CDR1 is SGDLS and CDR2 is YYNGEE in the germline V gene. CDR3 nucleotide sequence: TGTGCCAGCAGCGTCCCTACGGGGGGGGTAGAGACCCAGTACTTC. Translated, it gives CASSVPTGGVETQYF.

The chain employs TRBV30 and TRBJ2-7; perhaps TRBD1 as D (6 bases). The germline V and J ends were trimmed by 3 bases and 3 bases, with 12 bases remaining between them. Germline loops: CDR1 GTSNPN, CDR2 SVGIG (reference sequence). The CDR3 contains 13 residues. The chain's CDR3 is CAWSGSGVYEQYF. Written as DNA, the CDR3 is TGTGCCTGGAGCGGATCAGGGGTCTACGAGCAGTACTTC.

This chain connects TRBV7-3 to TRBJ2-2; 10 nucleotides agree with TRBD2. The V segment lost 5 bases and the J segment 5 bases; nucleotides outside the gene matches: 8. This CDR3 comprises 16 residues. Germline CDR1 SGHTA, CDR2 FQGTGA. CDR3 bases: TGTGCCAGCAGCGAGCGGGGACTAGCGATGACCGGGGAGCTGTTTTTT. It codes for CASSERGLAMTGELFF.

The V gene is TRBV2, the J gene TRBJ2-6, with D unclear. This CDR3 has 14 amino acids. Germline CDR1 is SNHLY and CDR2 is FYNNEI. The ends were cut back, 7 bases at V and 0 bases at J, with 7 bases in the middle. CDR3 loop: CASNDRSGANVLTF. The CDR3, as DNA: TGTGCCAGCAATGATCGCTCTGGGGCCAACGTCCTGACTTTC.

The V call is TRBV28, the J call TRBJ2-7, with 7 nucleotides matching TRBD2. From germline, CDR1 is MDHEN and CDR2 SYDVKM. Unmatched junction bases numbered 5, after V lost 2 bases and J lost 1 base. The CDR3 is 15 residues long. CDR3 sequence reads: CASSLPGGGSYEQYF. The CDR3 DNA is TGTGCCAGCAGTTTACCGGGAGGAGGGTCCTACGAGCAGTACTTC.

This chain uses TRBV28 with TRBJ1-2; D unclear. V dropped 5 bases and J dropped 4 bases, with 11 bases sitting between them. The germline gives CDR1 MDHEN, CDR2 SYDVKM. This CDR3 has 13 residues. Here the CDR3 DNA reads TGTGCCAGCAGTCCTCATACTACCTATGGCTACACCTTC. It encodes CASSPHTTYGYTF.

Regarding this clone: The same CDR3 can be traced to other DNA sequences in this sample. V gene TRBV9 combines with J gene TRBJ1-1, with 7 bases lining up with TRBD1. CDR1 is SGDLS and CDR2 is YYNGEE in the germline V gene. Trimming removed 0 bases from V and 1 base from J; junction bases left unmatched: 0. The CDR3 covers 14 residues. The CDR3 DNA reads TGTGCCAGCAGCGTAGGGACAGGGAACACTGAAGCTTTCTTT. Translation gives CASSVGTGNTEAFF.

The chain joins TRBV30 to TRBJ2-7; TRBD2 matches at 8 bases. This CDR3 is built from 11 residues. Germline CDR1 reads GTSNPN; CDR2 reads SVGIG (reference sequence). V was clipped by 5 bases and J by 4 bases; unmatched bases: 1. CDR3 sequence (DNA): TGTGCCTGGGAGCGGGGGTACGAGCAGTACTTC. Translation: CAWERGYEQYF.

The chain joins TRBV11-2 to TRBJ2-5; unclear D gene. V lost 1 base, J lost 5 bases, and 17 bases lay in between. The CDR3 consists of 16 residues. Per the germline V gene, CDR1 is SGHAT and CDR2 is FQNNGV. DNA for the CDR3: TGTGCCAGCAGCTTAGGGCTAGGTTCTTTATCGGAGACCCAGTACTTC. The encoded protein is CASSLGLGSLSETQYF.

The CDR3: CASSVLGRGNTEAFF. In DNA form, the CDR3 reads TGTGCCAGCAGCGTATTGGGTCGGGGGAACACTGAAGCTTTCTTT. The chain carries TRBV9 and TRBJ1-1; D not certain. This CDR3 comprises 15 residues. The V end lost 1 base, the J end lost 1 base, and 11 bases lay between the germline ends. CDR1 SGDLS and CDR2 YYNGEE come from the germline V gene.

The J gene is TRBJ1-5, the V gene TRBV28, with TRBD1 matching over 7 bases. Germline V gene data show CDR1 as MDHEN and CDR2 as SYDVKM. The V segment lost 6 bases and the J segment 5 bases; nucleotides outside the gene matches: 7. There are 14 residues in the CDR3. CDR3 DNA: TGTGCCAGCAGCGATAACAGGGGCGATCAGCCCCAGCATTTT. Amino acids: CASSDNRGDQPQHF.